These 27 T cell receptor beta chains were sequenced from one sample in a study of T cells after yellow fever vaccination. TCRdb reanalysed the 5' RACE reads using MiXCR and keeps one entry per CDR3 protein. This table holds about 170,000 distinct CDR3 sequences, approximately 10% found once. The material sequenced was CD8+ T cells sorted from PBMCs, taken 15 days after the yellow fever booster vaccination. These TCRs come from a man aged 18 to 30 who received the YFV17D yellow fever vaccine.

This sequence joins TRBV12-3 or TRBV12-4 and TRBJ2-2; TRBD1 matches at 7 bases. This CDR3 has 14 residues. Unmatched junction bases numbered 4, after V lost 3 bases and J lost 6 bases. The CDR3 spells CASSLGQLPGELFF. The CDR3 DNA sequence: TGTGCCAGCAGTTTGGGACAGCTCCCCGGGGAGCTGTTTTTT.

This clonotype was picked up many times. In nucleotides, the CDR3 is TGCAGCGTAGGGGGGACAGACACCGGGGAGCTGTTTTTT. Its translation is CSVGGTDTGELFF. The rearrangement joins TRBV29-1 to TRBJ2-2; tentative D call: TRBD1 (7 bases). Trimming left V 6 bases short and J 3 bases short, with 11 bases between. CDR1 is SQVTM, CDR2 ANQGSEA, per germline. CDR3 size: 13 residues.

The chain links TRBV7-2 to TRBJ1-4; no clear D gene. Germline lookup yields CDR1 SGHTA and CDR2 FQGNSA. The CDR3 extends over 15 amino acids. V was pared by 3 bases and J by 7 bases, with 15 bases between. The CDR3 here is CASSLSWARAEKLFF. The CDR3 nucleotides are TGTGCCAGCAGCTTGAGTTGGGCGCGGGCTGAAAAACTGTTTTTT.

V usage is TRBV20-1 and J usage is TRBJ2-7, with D perhaps being TRBD1 or TRBD2 (5 bases each). CDR3 length equals 14 residues. Trimming shortened V by 2 bases and J by 2 bases, and 13 bases separated the two germline ends. Looked up from germline, CDR1 is DFQATT and CDR2 is SNEGSKA (reference sequence). CDR3 DNA: TGCAGTGCTAGATCTTCAGGGAGACCCTACGAGCAGTACTTC. Its translation: CSARSSGRPYEQYF.

This clonotype was counted only a few times. This sequence joins TRBV7-8 and TRBJ2-1; 10 nucleotides line up with TRBD2. The junction had 4 bases not matched to a gene; V was cut back by 5 bases and J by 3 bases. This CDR3 is built from 15 residues. Germline V gene sequence: CDR1 SGHVS, CDR2 FQNEAQ. The DNA for the CDR3 is TGTGCCAGCAGCCAGGGGACTAGCGTCTACAATGAGCAGTTCTTC. Residues: CASSQGTSVYNEQFF.

V is TRBV29-1 and J is TRBJ1-1; tentatively, D is TRBD1 (5 bases). CDR3 size: 13 residues. CDR1 is SQVTM and CDR2 is ANQGSEA in the germline V gene. Trimming removed 6 bases at V and 8 bases at J, with 19 bases between. The DNA for the CDR3 is TGCAGCGTGGACGGGAAAAGGAGGGGAGAAGCTTTCTTT. It is translated as CSVDGKRRGEAFF.

This clonotype was seen only a few times. J is TRBJ1-2 and V is TRBV4-1; D call uncertain. Germline V gene lookup returns CDR1 MGHRA and CDR2 YSYEKL. V was cut by 0 bases and J by 8 bases, with 10 bases left in between. The CDR3 runs to 13 residues. CDR3 region: CASSQEAGRGYTF. In DNA, the CDR3 is TGCGCCAGCAGCCAAGAGGCGGGAAGAGGCTACACCTTC.

CDR3 in DNA: TGTGCCAGCAGCCAAGATAGGTTCCTGGGGCGAGAGACCCAGTACTTC. This sequence encodes CASSQDRFLGRETQYF. The chain has TRBV3-1 and TRBJ2-5; D might be TRBD1 (5 bases). This CDR3 spans 16 amino acids. The germline gives CDR1 LGHDT, CDR2 YNNKEL (reference sequence). V lost 0 bases, J lost 4 bases, and 15 bases lay in between.

The genes are TRBV30 and TRBJ2-7; a possible D gene is TRBD2 (5 bases). This CDR3 has 11 amino acids. Trimming left V 6 bases short and J 3 bases short, with 9 bases between. The germline V gene has CDR1 GTSNPN and CDR2 SVGIG (reference sequence). The CDR3 is CACHTSYEQYF. CDR3 nucleotides: TGTGCCTGCCACACTAGCTACGAGCAGTACTTC.

This clonotype was seen only a few times. This rearrangement joins TRBV10-3 to TRBJ2-2, with D uncertain. In germline, CDR1 is ENHRY, CDR2 SYGVKD. The CDR3 extends over 13 amino acids. Deletions cut 6 bases from V and 4 bases from J, with 9 bases between. In DNA form, the CDR3 reads TGTGCCATCAGGAGGACGGTCACCGGGGAGCTGTTTTTT. Translation gives CAIRRTVTGELFF.

At least ten counts were recorded for this clonotype. The chain joins TRBV5-1 to TRBJ2-1, with 11 positions matching TRBD2. V was clipped by 2 bases and J by 7 bases; unmatched bases: 11. The V gene's germline CDR1 is SGHRS and CDR2 YFSETQ. The CDR3 runs 17 residues. The CDR3 is CASSFPSGGPTANEQFF. Written as DNA, the CDR3 is TGCGCCAGCAGCTTCCCTAGCGGGGGGCCAACTGCTAATGAGCAGTTCTTC.

In this sample, this clonotype turned up many times. Sequence at one end of the junction differs from germline and may be a read error. The chain employs TRBV7-8 and TRBJ2-1; D gene ambiguous. The germline gives CDR1 SGHVS, CDR2 FQNEAQ. This CDR3 spans 11 amino acids. The CDR3 sequence is CASSSGLVSAF. The DNA for the CDR3 is TGTGCCAGCAGCTCCGGTCTGGTGTCGGCCTTC.

This clonotype was seen more than once but under ten times. The V call is TRBV7-2, the J call TRBJ2-3; the match to TRBD2 covers 14 bases. The CDR3 length is 16 residues. CDR1 and CDR2 from the germline V gene are SGHTA and FQGNSA. V shed 4 bases and J 7 bases; nucleotides not matched to a gene: 7. The CDR3 DNA follows: TGTGCCAGCAGCTCCCCCGGGACTAGCGGGGGTAATACGCAGTATTTT. Protein: CASSSPGTSGGNTQYF.

J is TRBJ2-2 and V is TRBV4-3, with no clear D. The CDR3 has 12 amino acids. CDR1 and CDR2 (germline): LGHNA, YSLEER. Deletions cut 5 bases from V and 4 bases from J, with 5 bases between. The CDR3 DNA sequence: TGCGCCAGCAGCAAAATCACCGGGGAGCTGTTTTTT. This sequence encodes CASSKITGELFF.

This clonotype was recorded a few times. CDR3 amino acids: CSASGQVVYSYNEQFF. The CDR3 DNA sequence: TGCAGTGCGAGCGGACAGGTAGTTTACTCCTACAATGAGCAGTTCTTC. V is TRBV20-1 and J is TRBJ2-1, with 7 bases lining up with TRBD1. The ends lost 6 bases at V and 0 bases at J; junction bases unmatched: 11. This CDR3 is 16 amino acids long. In germline, CDR1 is DFQATT, CDR2 SNEGSKA (reference sequence).

The V call is TRBV6-5, the J call TRBJ2-2; the D gene is possibly TRBD1 (6 bases). CDR3 length: 15 residues. Germline-derived CDR1 and CDR2 are MNHEY and SVGAGI. V was clipped by 3 bases and J by 3 bases, with 11 bases between them. CDR3 nucleotide sequence: TGTGCCAGCAGTTATTATAGGACAGACACCGGGGAGCTGTTTTTT. As protein: CASSYYRTDTGELFF.

This clonotype was recorded a few times. The chain carries TRBV5-1 and TRBJ1-3; tentative D call: TRBD1 (5 bases). This CDR3 is built from 19 residues. Germline V CDR1 and CDR2: SGHRS, YFSETQ. Trimming took 0 bases from V and 0 from J, leaving 19 bases between them. In DNA form, the CDR3 reads TGCGCCAGCAGCTTGGCGGGGCCAAGCTACGGAAGCTCTGGAAACACCATATATTTT. Protein: CASSLAGPSYGSSGNTIYF.

This chain uses TRBV9 with TRBJ1-1; D call uncertain. This CDR3 spans 13 amino acids. Per germline, CDR1 SGDLS and CDR2 YYNGEE. Trimming stripped 3 bases from V and 0 bases from J, with 6 bases between. The CDR3 sequence: CASSADMNTEAFF. Written as DNA, the CDR3 is TGTGCCAGCAGCGCCGATATGAACACTGAAGCTTTCTTT. The full variable domain, completed using reference TRBV9 and TRBJ1-1, is DSGVTQTPKHLITATGQRVTLRCSPRSGDLSVYWYQQSLDQGLQFLIQYYNGEERAKGNILERFSAQQFPDLHSELNLSSLELGDSALYFCASSADMNTEAFFGQGTRLTVV.

The rearrangement joins TRBV4-3 to TRBJ2-7, with 9 bases that match TRBD1. After removal of 3 bases from V and 2 bases from J, the junction contained 5 bases not matched to a gene. The CDR3 contains 15 residues. The germline CDR1 and CDR2 sequences are LGHNA and YSLEER. The CDR3 DNA sequence: TGCGCCAGCAGCCAGCGAAGGACAGGGGCCTACGAGCAGTACTTC. Translation gives CASSQRRTGAYEQYF.

The CDR3 DNA is TGTGCCAGCAGCCGACAGGGGCCGGCAGGGACCCAGTACTTC. This sequence encodes CASSRQGPAGTQYF. The chain has TRBV6-5 and TRBJ2-5, with 8 bases that match TRBD1. The germline V gene encodes CDR1 MNHEY and CDR2 SVGAGI. V dropped 6 bases and J dropped 7; count of bases not matched to a gene: 10. CDR3 length: 14 residues.

This clonotype was seen at least ten times. The CDR3 is CASSSTGGTGELFF. The CDR3 DNA reads as TGTGCCAGCAGCAGTACAGGGGGGACCGGGGAGCTGTTTTTT. The rearrangement joins TRBV21-1 to TRBJ2-2; the D call of TRBD1 is as the table states it, not checked on the DNA. TRBV21-1 represents a pseudogene. The CDR3 has 14 amino acids.

The chain is built from TRBV29-1 and TRBJ2-3, with D tentatively TRBD1 or TRBD2 (7 bases each). CDR1 is SQVTM, CDR2 ANQGSEA, per germline. This CDR3 has 13 amino acids. V was shortened by 6 bases and J by 5 bases, with 15 bases between the two germline ends. The CDR3 DNA is TGCAGCGTCGACAGGGCTAGCGGAGATACGCAGTATTTT. Amino acid sequence: CSVDRASGDTQYF.

This clonotype was picked up a small number of times. The chain carries TRBV18 and TRBJ2-3, with 8 bases lining up with TRBD1. The germline V gene encodes CDR1 KGHSH and CDR2 LQKENI. CDR3 length: 17 residues. V was pared by 3 bases and J by 0 bases, with 8 bases of the junction left unmatched. The CDR3 sequence: CASSPRGTGTSTDTQYF. CDR3 bases: TGTGCCAGCTCACCCCGCGGGACAGGTACTAGCACAGATACGCAGTATTTT.

The CDR3 nucleotides read TGTGCCAGCAGCTTAGGCTTAGGCTCTGAAGCTTTCTTT. Amino acids: CASSLGLGSEAFF. J is TRBJ1-1 and V is TRBV7-3; D unclear. The CDR3 contains 13 residues. Trimming stripped 2 bases from V and 6 bases from J, with 10 bases between. Germline assignment: CDR1 SGHTA and CDR2 FQGTGA.

This clonotype showed up just a few times. The rearrangement links TRBV6-2 or TRBV6-3 to TRBJ2-1; 13 nucleotides line up with TRBD2. In germline, CDR1 is MNHEY, CDR2 SVGEGT. CDR3 length equals 17 residues. The trim removed 8 bases at V and 4 bases at J, leaving 11 bases unmatched. The chain's CDR3 is CASGSGTSGAPYNEQFF. DNA of the CDR3: TGTGCCAGCGGCTCCGGGACTAGCGGGGCCCCGTACAATGAGCAGTTCTTC.

This clonotype came up many times. This chain uses TRBV4-2 with TRBJ1-2; 7 bases match TRBD1. Germline CDR1 reads LGHNA; CDR2 reads YNFKEQ. The V segment lost 0 bases and the J segment 2 bases; nucleotides outside the gene matches: 9. The CDR3 totals 17 residues. The CDR3 reads CASSQDIPRDRNYGYTF. CDR3 in DNA: TGTGCCAGCAGCCAAGATATTCCCCGGGACAGAAACTATGGCTACACCTTC.

This clonotype has a handful of counts. The V and J genes are TRBV6-1 and TRBJ2-1, with a possible D match to TRBD2 (6 bases). From germline, CDR1 is MNHNS and CDR2 SASEGT. The V and J ends lost 3 bases and 9 bases respectively, with 9 bases between them. This CDR3 comprises 12 residues. As DNA, the CDR3 is TGTGCCAGCAGTGAGGCGGGGAGTGAGCAGTTCTTC. This encodes CASSEAGSEQFF.